These 18 T cell receptor beta chains were all obtained from the same sample, sequenced in a study of CD8 T cells in ankylosing spondylitis. TCRdb re-derived calls from the 5' RACE reads in MiXCR, one entry per CDR3 protein. This sample has more than 300,000 distinct CDR3 sequences; 11% occur once, and the top ten carry 8% to 9.5%. The sequenced sample was blood, either unsorted or a sorted T cell fraction (not recorded which). These receptors came from a female donor with ankylosing spondylitis or in good health (not recorded which).

The rearrangement joins TRBV7-2 to TRBJ2-5; the D is unclear. Trimming shortened V by 5 bases and J by 6 bases, and 13 bases separated the two germline ends. Germline loops: CDR1 SGHTA, CDR2 FQGNSA. There are 13 residues in the CDR3. The CDR3 sequence is CASSVLFRQTQYF. CDR3 sequence (DNA): TGTGCCAGCAGCGTACTTTTCCGACAGACCCAGTACTTC.

Only a few counts were recorded for this clonotype. The chain employs TRBV20-1 and TRBJ2-2; no reliable D call. CDR1 and CDR2 from the germline V gene are DFQATT and SNEGSKA (reference sequence). Trimming removed 0 bases from V and 4 bases from J, with 18 bases in between. The CDR3 consists of 17 residues. The CDR3 loop reads CSARDPLQPSITGELFF. The CDR3 nucleotides are TGCAGTGCTAGAGATCCATTACAACCGTCCATCACCGGGGAGCTGTTTTTT.

The chain recombines TRBV18 with TRBJ1-2; 8 bases are shared with TRBD1. Trimming removed 3 bases from V and 8 bases from J; junction bases left unmatched: 11. Germline CDR1 KGHSH, CDR2 LQKENI. The CDR3 contains 15 residues. The CDR3 nucleotides are TGTGCCAGCTCACCTCTGGAATGGACAGGGCTGGGCTACACCTTC. Protein product: CASSPLEWTGLGYTF.

Details on this clonotype: Mismatch with germline at one junction end may stem from a read error. The chain is built from TRBV12-3 or TRBV12-4 and TRBJ2-1, with D perhaps matching TRBD2 (5 bases). This CDR3 is 18 amino acids long. CDR3 coding DNA: TGTGCCAGCTGTTTAGCGCCCCCCTATGGCCCTAGCTACAATGAGCAGTTCTTC. Translated: CASCLAPPYGPSYNEQFF.

This clonotype has a count of ten or more. The V gene is TRBV6-5, the J gene TRBJ1-1, with D perhaps matching TRBD1 (5 bases). Germline loops: CDR1 MNHEY, CDR2 SVGAGI. This CDR3 is built from 15 residues. V was pared by 4 bases and J by 7 bases, with 19 bases between. The CDR3 spells CASSLEGTQGGEAFF. The DNA for the CDR3 is TGTGCCAGCAGTTTGGAGGGGACCCAAGGCGGTGAAGCTTTCTTT.

This clonotype was seen a few times. The chain uses TRBV7-2 and TRBJ2-5; a weak D match, TRBD1 (6 bases). CDR3 size: 14 residues. Germline assignment: CDR1 SGHTA and CDR2 FQGNSA. V shed 5 bases and J shed 2 bases, with 12 bases lying between them. The CDR3 bases are TGTGCCAGCAGCCCGCGGACAGATCAAGAGACCCAGTACTTC. Protein sequence: CASSPRTDQETQYF.

This clonotype showed up just a few times. CDR3 nucleotides: TGTGCCAGCAGTCCACAAGTGGGCGGTGAGACCCAGTACTTC. Translating gives CASSPQVGGETQYF. The rearrangement joins TRBV27 to TRBJ2-5; D remains ambiguous. This CDR3 has 14 residues. V lost 5 bases and J lost 5, with 15 bases in between. In germline, CDR1 is MNHEY, CDR2 SMNVEV (reference sequence).

Ten or more counts support this clonotype. The rearrangement links TRBV29-1 to TRBJ2-1; either TRBD1 or TRBD2 may fit D (5 bases each). In germline, CDR1 is SQVTM, CDR2 ANQGSEA. Trimming took 4 bases from V and 10 from J, leaving 11 bases between them. The CDR3 contains 11 residues. CDR3 in amino acids: CSVGGPLEQFF. CDR3 sequence (DNA): TGCAGCGTTGGGGGACCCCTCGAGCAGTTCTTC.

This clonotype was seen repeatedly, ten times or more. This sequence joins TRBV20-1 and TRBJ2-3, with D hard to call. The CDR3 is made up of 14 amino acids. CDR1 is DFQATT, CDR2 SNEGSKA, per germline (reference sequence). Trimming pared 0 bases from V and 2 bases from J, leaving 9 bases between. CDR3 sequence reads: CSARDPEVTDTQYF. CDR3 bases: TGCAGTGCTAGAGATCCCGAGGTCACAGATACGCAGTATTTT.

This clonotype was detected many times. The gene calls are TRBV5-1 and TRBJ2-7, with 9 bases lining up with TRBD1. The CDR3 length is 15 residues. The ends lost 0 bases at V and 6 bases at J; junction bases unmatched: 7. In germline, CDR1 is SGHRS, CDR2 YFSETQ. The CDR3 loop reads CASSLDPGQGLEQYF. DNA for the CDR3: TGCGCCAGCAGCTTGGATCCGGGACAGGGACTCGAGCAGTACTTC. Combining the CDR3 with reference TRBV5-1 and TRBJ2-7 gives the whole variable domain KAGVTQTPRYLIKTRGQQVTLSCSPISGHRSVSWYQQTPGQGLQFLFEYFSETQRNKGNFPGRFSGRQFSNSRSEMNVSTLELGDSALYLCASSLDPGQGLEQYFGPGTRLTVT.

This clonotype was found many times. This chain joins TRBV4-2 and TRBJ2-4, with a possible D match to TRBD1 (6 bases). V lost 2 bases and J 3 bases, leaving 11 bases between the germline ends. Germline V CDR1 and CDR2: LGHNA, YNFKEQ. The CDR3 is made up of 15 amino acids. CDR3 nucleotides: TGTGCCAGCAGCCAACTGATAGGGGGCAAAAACATTCAGTACTTC. It codes for CASSQLIGGKNIQYF.

The J gene is TRBJ2-5, the V gene TRBV3-1; no reliable D call. There are 15 residues in the CDR3. Germline values: CDR1 LGHDT, CDR2 YNNKEL (reference sequence). The ends were cut back, 0 bases at V and 3 bases at J, with 11 bases in the middle. Here the CDR3 reads CASSQDHEIKETQYF. DNA for the CDR3: TGTGCCAGCAGCCAAGATCATGAGATAAAAGAGACCCAGTACTTC.

There are many counts of this clonotype. The V gene is TRBV5-8, the J gene TRBJ2-1; D might be TRBD1 (6 bases). The germline V and J ends were trimmed by 4 bases and 14 bases, with 16 bases remaining between them. In germline, CDR1 is SGHTS, CDR2 YDEGEE. The CDR3 sequence is 12 residues long. For the CDR3, the DNA is TGTGCCAGCAGCCCGGGCAGGGGAAGTGAGTTCTTC. This translates into CASSPGRGSEFF.

This clonotype was counted at least ten times. The chain has TRBV6-6 and TRBJ1-1; D remains unclear. CDR1 is MNHNY and CDR2 is SVGAGI in the germline V gene (reference sequence). The CDR3 is made up of 10 amino acids. Trimming took 8 bases from V and 3 from J, leaving 4 bases between them. The CDR3 region is CASVDTEAFF. Here the CDR3 DNA reads TGTGCCAGCGTCGACACTGAAGCTTTCTTT.

The rearrangement uses TRBV5-6 and TRBJ1-2, with TRBD1 identical over 7 bases. Per germline, CDR1 SGHDT and CDR2 YYEEEE. J lost 4 bases, V lost 4 bases, and 4 bases had no gene match. This CDR3 is built from 13 residues. DNA for the CDR3: TGTGCCAGCAGCGGGGGGGACAGCTATGGCTACACCTTC. This sequence encodes CASSGGDSYGYTF.

The gene calls are TRBV3-1 and TRBJ2-5; D possibly corresponds to TRBD2 (6 bases). This CDR3 is 12 amino acids long. Germline values: CDR1 LGHDT, CDR2 YNNKEL (reference sequence). Between the trimmed V and J ends, which lost 1 base and 9 bases, there was a span of 9 bases. The CDR3 DNA sequence: TGTGCCAGCAGCCAAGTTGGGAGGCCCCAGTACTTC. Its translation is CASSQVGRPQYF.

This clonotype was recorded many times. This chain uses TRBV5-1 with TRBJ2-7; 10 bases align to TRBD1. This CDR3 comprises 17 residues. V dropped 0 bases and J dropped 3; count of bases not matched to a gene: 9. Germline-derived CDR1 and CDR2 are SGHRS and YFSETQ. In nucleotides, the CDR3 is TGCGCCAGCAGCTTGGCCCCTAGGGACAGGGGTTTCTACGAGCAGTACTTC. The encoded protein is CASSLAPRDRGFYEQYF.

Ten or more counts support this clonotype. V and J are TRBV20-1 and TRBJ2-3; 9 nucleotides match TRBD2. There are 14 residues in the CDR3. V was clipped by 1 base and J by 4 bases; unmatched bases: 3. Germline CDR1 DFQATT, CDR2 SNEGSKA (reference sequence). CDR3 amino acids: CSARAGLASDTQYF. CDR3 DNA: TGCAGTGCTAGAGCCGGACTAGCGTCAGATACGCAGTATTTT.